Each of the 9 T cell receptor beta chains below was sequenced from the same sample in a study of CD8+ T cells in alopecia areata. The treatment is: oral pan-JAK inhibitor, 5-10 mg twice daily. After isolation, RNA underwent reverse transcription to generate cDNA as the sequencing template. Assay used: immunoSEQ multiplex PCR; TCRdb lists only in-frame clones, some missing. The table records a few hundred thousand clones, 35% to 45% of them present only once. Here the sequenced sample was CD4+ T cells sorted from blood, taken between weeks 30 and 35, from a patient treated with tofacitinib. Receptor source: a human donor with alopecia areata.

The chain uses TRBV4-1 and TRBJ2-7, with D perhaps matching TRBD1 (6 bases). The V and J ends lost 4 bases and 3 bases respectively, with 19 bases between them. The CDR3 runs to 16 residues. Germline lookup yields CDR1 MGHRA and CDR2 YSYEKL. The CDR3, as DNA: TGCGCCAGCAGCCGACAGGACGCAATAGCCAACTACGAGCAGTACTTC. Its protein product is CASSRQDAIANYEQYF.

The chain links TRBV6-6 to TRBJ1-5; unclear D gene. The V end lost 9 bases, the J end lost 1 base, and 19 bases lay between the germline ends. The CDR3 spans 16 residues. CDR1 is MNHNY, CDR2 SVGAGI, per germline (reference sequence). The CDR3 bases are TGTGCCAGTGAAGATGGGCCCGGGAGGAGCAATCAGCCCCAGCATTTT. Its protein is CASEDGPGRSNQPQHF.

This clone was recorded a few times. This chain links TRBV7-9 with TRBJ1-4, with D perhaps TRBD1 (5 bases). The CDR3 spans 15 residues. V was trimmed by 4 bases and J by 6 bases, leaving 15 bases between them. Germline CDR1 and CDR2: SEHNR and FQNEAQ (reference sequence). In DNA form, the CDR3 reads TGTGCCAGCAGCTCGGGACGACGACTAGATGAAAAACTGTTTTTT. The encoded protein is CASSSGRRLDEKLFF.

This clone was picked up one time. This chain connects TRBV30 to TRBJ1-2, with D maybe TRBD1 (6 bases). Between the trimmed V and J ends, which lost 0 bases and 4 bases, there was a span of 9 bases. The CDR3 loop spans 13 amino acids. CDR1 is GTSNPN, CDR2 SVGIG, per germline (reference sequence). CDR3 DNA sequence: TGTGCCTGGAGTGTGGTCAGGGGCTATGGCTACACCTTC. Its protein product is CAWSVVRGYGYTF.

This clone was found a few times. The J gene is TRBJ2-3, the V gene TRBV30; D perhaps matches TRBD2 (5 bases). Germline CDR1 is GTSNPN and CDR2 is SVGIG (reference sequence). V was shortened by 4 bases and J by 8 bases, with 19 bases between the two germline ends. This CDR3 comprises 14 residues. This chain's CDR3 is CAWTLLAPPGTQYF. In DNA, the CDR3 is TGTGCCTGGACCCTTCTAGCCCCTCCTGGTACGCAGTATTTT. Variable domain in full (rest from reference TRBV30 and TRBJ2-3): SQTIHQWPATLVQPVGSPLSLECTVEGTSNPNLYWYRQAAGRGLQLLFYSVGIGQISSEVPQNLSASRPQDRQFILSSKKLLLSDSGFYLCAWTLLAPPGTQYFGPGTRLTVL.

This clone turned up a few times. The V call is TRBV19, the J call TRBJ2-2; a weak D match, TRBD1 (6 bases). This CDR3 spans 14 amino acids. V lost 5 bases and J 4 bases, leaving 11 bases between the germline ends. Germline V lookup: CDR1 LNHDA, CDR2 SQIVND (reference sequence). The CDR3 protein is CASSRTAATGELFF. Here the CDR3 DNA reads TGTGCCAGTAGTCGGACAGCTGCCACCGGGGAGCTGTTTTTT.

This chain links TRBV6-1 with TRBJ2-1; no definite D call. Trimming left V 7 bases short and J 0 bases short, with 7 bases between. Germline CDR1 and CDR2: MNHNS and SASEGT. The CDR3 contains 13 residues. CDR3 bases: TGTGCCAGCACAAGGGCCTCCTACAATGAGCAGTTCTTC. It translates to CASTRASYNEQFF.

The rearrangement links TRBV5-1 to TRBJ2-7; D gene uncertain. The CDR3 has 15 residues. CDR1 and CDR2 from the germline V gene are SGHRS and YFSETQ. Trimming shortened V by 4 bases and J by 0 bases, and 14 bases separated the two germline ends. The CDR3: CASSGRTGSSYEQYF. The DNA of the CDR3 is TGCGCCAGCAGCGGACGGACGGGCAGCTCCTACGAGCAGTACTTC.

The CDR3 DNA follows: TGTGCCAGCAGCTTAGGAGGGCACTCTGGGGCCAACGTCCTGACTTTC. It yields the protein CASSLGGHSGANVLTF. The chain has TRBV7-2 and TRBJ2-6; D perhaps matches TRBD2 (5 bases). This CDR3 is 16 amino acids long. V lost 1 base, J lost 0 bases, and 7 bases lay in between. CDR1 is SGHTA, CDR2 FQGNSA, per germline. The entire variable domain, with the rest obtained from reference TRBV7-2 and TRBJ2-6, is as follows: GAGVSQSPSNKVTEKGKDVELRCDPISGHTALYWYRQSLGQGLEFLIYFQGNSAPDKSGLPSDRFSAERTGGSVSTLTIQRTQQEDSAVYLCASSLGGHSGANVLTFGAGSRLTVL.